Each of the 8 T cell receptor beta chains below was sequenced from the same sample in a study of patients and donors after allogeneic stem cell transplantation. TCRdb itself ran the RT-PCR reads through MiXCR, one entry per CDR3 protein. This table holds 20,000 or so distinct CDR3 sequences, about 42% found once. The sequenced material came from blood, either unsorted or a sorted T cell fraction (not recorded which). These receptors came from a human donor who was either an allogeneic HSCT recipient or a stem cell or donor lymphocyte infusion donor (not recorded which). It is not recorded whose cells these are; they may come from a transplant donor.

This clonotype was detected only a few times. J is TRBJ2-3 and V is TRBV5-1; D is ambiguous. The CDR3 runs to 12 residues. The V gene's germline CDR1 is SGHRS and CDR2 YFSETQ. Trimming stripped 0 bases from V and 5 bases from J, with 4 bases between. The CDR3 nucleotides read TGCGCCAGCAGCTTGGGGAGAGATACGCAGTATTTT. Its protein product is CASSLGRDTQYF.

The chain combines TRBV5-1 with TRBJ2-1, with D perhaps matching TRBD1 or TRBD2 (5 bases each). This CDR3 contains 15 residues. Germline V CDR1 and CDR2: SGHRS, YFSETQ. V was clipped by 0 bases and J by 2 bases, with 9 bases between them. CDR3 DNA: TGCGCCAGCAGCTTGGGTGGGGGACCCTACAATGAGCAGTTCTTC. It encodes CASSLGGGPYNEQFF.

This CDR3 reads CGSTRTGQAKNIQYF. CDR3 DNA: TGCGGCTCCACCCGAACGGGACAGGCAAAAAACATTCAGTACTTC. The rearrangement links TRBV20-1 to TRBJ2-4, with 8 positions matching TRBD1. The CDR3 has 15 residues. Germline values: CDR1 DFQATT, CDR2 SNEGSKA (reference sequence).

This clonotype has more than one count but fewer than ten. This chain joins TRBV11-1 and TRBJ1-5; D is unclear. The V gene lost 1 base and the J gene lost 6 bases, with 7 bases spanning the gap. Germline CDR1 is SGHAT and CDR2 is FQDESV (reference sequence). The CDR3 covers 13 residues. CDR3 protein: CASSLDRFQPQHF. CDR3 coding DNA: TGTGCCAGCAGCTTAGACCGATTTCAGCCCCAGCATTTT.

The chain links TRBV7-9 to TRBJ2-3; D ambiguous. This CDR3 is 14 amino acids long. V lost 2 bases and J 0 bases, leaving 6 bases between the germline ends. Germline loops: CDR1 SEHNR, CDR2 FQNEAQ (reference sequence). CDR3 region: CASSLFLSTDTQYF. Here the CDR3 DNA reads TGTGCCAGCAGCTTATTCCTGAGCACAGATACGCAGTATTTT.

In DNA form, the CDR3 reads TGTGCCAGCAGTTACCTGGGACTAGCGAGCACAGATACGCAGTATTTT. Protein sequence: CASSYLGLASTDTQYF. The chain employs TRBV6-5 and TRBJ2-3; 10 positions match TRBD2. The CDR3 is 16 amino acids. The germline gives CDR1 MNHEY, CDR2 SVGAGI. The V segment lost 2 bases and the J segment 0 bases; nucleotides outside the gene matches: 2.

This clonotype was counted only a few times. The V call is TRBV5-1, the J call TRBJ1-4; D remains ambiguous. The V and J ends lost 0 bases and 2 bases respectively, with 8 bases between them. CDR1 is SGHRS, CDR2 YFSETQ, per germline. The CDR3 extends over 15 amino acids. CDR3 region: CASSLGTGTNEKLFF. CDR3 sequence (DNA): TGCGCCAGCAGCTTGGGGACGGGGACTAATGAAAAACTGTTTTTT.

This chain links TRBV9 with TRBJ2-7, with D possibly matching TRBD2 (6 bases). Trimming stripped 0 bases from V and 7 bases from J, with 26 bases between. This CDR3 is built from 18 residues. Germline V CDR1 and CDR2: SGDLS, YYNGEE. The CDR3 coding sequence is TGTGCCAGCAGCGTAGGACTAGTCAGTCCTCGCCGGCTGTTAGAGCAGTACTTC. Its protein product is CASSVGLVSPRRLLEQYF.